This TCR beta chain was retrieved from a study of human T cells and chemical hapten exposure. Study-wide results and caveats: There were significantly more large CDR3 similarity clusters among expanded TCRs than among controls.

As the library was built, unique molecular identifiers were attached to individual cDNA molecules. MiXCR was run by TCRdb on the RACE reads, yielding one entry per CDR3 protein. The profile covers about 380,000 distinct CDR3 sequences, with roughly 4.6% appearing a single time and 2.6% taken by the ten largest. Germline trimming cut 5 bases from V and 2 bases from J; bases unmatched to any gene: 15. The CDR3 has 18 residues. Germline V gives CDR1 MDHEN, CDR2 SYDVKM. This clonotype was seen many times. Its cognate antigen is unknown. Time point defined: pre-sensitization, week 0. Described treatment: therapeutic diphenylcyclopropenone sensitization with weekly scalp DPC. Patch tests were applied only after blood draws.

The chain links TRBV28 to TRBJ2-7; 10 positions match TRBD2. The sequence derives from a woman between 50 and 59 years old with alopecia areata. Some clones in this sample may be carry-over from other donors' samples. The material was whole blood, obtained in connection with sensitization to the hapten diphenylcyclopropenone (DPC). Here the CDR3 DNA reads TGTGCCAGCAGTCGTTCCGGGCTAGCGGGAGAAAACCCCTACGAGCAGTACTTC. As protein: CASSRSGLAGENPYEQYF.